Reported below is one TCR beta chain. The antigen is unknown. In TCRdb, the reads were re-called with MiXCR into one record per CDR3 protein. The sample gives 450,000 to 600,000 distinct CDR3 sequences, around 30% of which show up once; under 20% is in the top ten. The data were obtained in a study of T cell repertoires in cytomegalovirus infection. Study at large: Epitope selection comprised recently identified HLA-C-restricted CMV epitopes and well-studied HLA-B-restricted CMV epitopes. In public TCR beta signatures, there were indications of both CMV infection and matching HLA type.

Deletions cut 7 bases from V and 5 bases from J, with 9 bases between. The germline gives CDR1 SQVTM, CDR2 ANQGSEA. The CDR3 runs 11 residues. Study findings and constraints: The ex vivo response was dominated by HLA-C-restricted CMV-specific TCR beta clonotypes. Frequencies of public TCR beta families were cumulated, and this identified carriers of CMV plus the relevant HLA.

The input for sequencing was cultured PBMCs, taken from culture after CMV antigen stimulation. The source of this sequence is a human donor in good health (CMV status not recorded). Some clones in this sample may be carry-over from other donors' samples. The chain employs TRBV29-1 and TRBJ2-1, with D perhaps assigned TRBD1 or TRBD2 (5 bases each). CDR3 bases: TGCAGCGCCGGGACGGACAATGAGCAGTTCTTC. Translating gives CSAGTDNEQFF.